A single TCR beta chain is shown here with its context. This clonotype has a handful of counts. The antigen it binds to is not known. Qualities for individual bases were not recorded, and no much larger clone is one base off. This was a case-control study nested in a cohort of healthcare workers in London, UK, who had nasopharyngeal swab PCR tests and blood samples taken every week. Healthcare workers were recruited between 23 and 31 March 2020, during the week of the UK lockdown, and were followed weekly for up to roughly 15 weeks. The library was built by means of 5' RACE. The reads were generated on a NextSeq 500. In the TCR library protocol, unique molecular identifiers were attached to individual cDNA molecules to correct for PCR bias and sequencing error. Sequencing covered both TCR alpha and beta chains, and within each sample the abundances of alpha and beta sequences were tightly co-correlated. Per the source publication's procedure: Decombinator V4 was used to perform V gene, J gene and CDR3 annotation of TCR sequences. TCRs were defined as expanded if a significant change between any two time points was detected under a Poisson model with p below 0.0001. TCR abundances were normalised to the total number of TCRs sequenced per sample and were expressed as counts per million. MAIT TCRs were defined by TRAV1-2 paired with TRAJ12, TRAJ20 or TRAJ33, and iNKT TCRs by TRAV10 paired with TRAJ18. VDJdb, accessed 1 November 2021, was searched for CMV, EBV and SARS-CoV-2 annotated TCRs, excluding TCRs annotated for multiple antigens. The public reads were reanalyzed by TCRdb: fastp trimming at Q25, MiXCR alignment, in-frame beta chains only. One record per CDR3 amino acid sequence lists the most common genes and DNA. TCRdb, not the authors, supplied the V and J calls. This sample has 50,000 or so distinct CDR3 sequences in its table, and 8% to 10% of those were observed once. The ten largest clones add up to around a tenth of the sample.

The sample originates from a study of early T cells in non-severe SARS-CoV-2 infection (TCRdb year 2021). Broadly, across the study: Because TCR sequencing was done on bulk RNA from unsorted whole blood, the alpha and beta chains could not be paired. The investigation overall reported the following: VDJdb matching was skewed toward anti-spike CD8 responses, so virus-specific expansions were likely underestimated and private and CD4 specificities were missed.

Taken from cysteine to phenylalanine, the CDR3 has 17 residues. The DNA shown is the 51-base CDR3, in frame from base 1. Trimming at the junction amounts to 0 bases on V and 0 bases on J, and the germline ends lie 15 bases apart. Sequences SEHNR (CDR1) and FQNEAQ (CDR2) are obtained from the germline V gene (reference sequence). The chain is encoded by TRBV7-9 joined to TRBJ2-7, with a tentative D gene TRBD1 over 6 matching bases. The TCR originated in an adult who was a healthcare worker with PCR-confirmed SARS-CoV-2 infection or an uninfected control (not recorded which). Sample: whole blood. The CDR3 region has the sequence CASSLALGTTFSYEQYF. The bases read TGTGCCAGCAGCTTAGCGCTAGGGACAACTTTCTCCTACGAGCAGTACTTC.